This record concerns one T cell receptor beta chain sequence. The antigen remains unidentified. This sample stems from a study of shared clonotypes between healthy human individuals. Study-wide findings and caveats: In general, naive subsets displayed greater estimated richness than memory subsets did.

V lost 4 bases to trimming and J lost 7 bases, with 14 bases between them. Per germline, CDR1 MGHRA and CDR2 YSYEKL. This CDR3 contains 13 residues. The data were produced by immunoSEQ multiplex PCR, yet TCRdb's version contains in-frame clones alone and is incomplete. Of about 320,000 clones listed, around 87% are singletons. Researchers reported that CD8 memory united CD45RO+ cells with CCR7-negative CD45RA+ TemRA cells. The sequenced material came from memory CD8+ T cells sorted from blood. Subset specified: CD45RO+ cells pooled with CCR7-negative TemRA cells. The chain uses TRBV4-1 and TRBJ2-7; D ambiguous. The sequence came from a man in his late teens or twenties in good health. As DNA, the CDR3 is TGCGCCAGCAGCCCGGAAGGGTTTGGGGAGCAGTACTTC. Its protein is CASSPEGFGEQYF.